A single sample is the source of the 30 T cell receptor beta chains below, sequenced in a study of shared T cell receptors in the human thymus. The table came from immunoSEQ multiplex PCR; TCRdb's copy has only in-frame clones and leaves some out. The table includes hundreds of thousands of clones, 70% to 90% detected once. This same sample was also taken into another study, of human thymus T cells.

Sequencing was carried out using thymocytes. All receptors derive from a boy under three years old with a congenital heart defect.

This clone was found a few times. V is TRBV5-5 and J is TRBJ2-7, with TRBD1 as a possible D gene (5 bases). The CDR3 runs to 14 residues. The V and J ends lost 1 base and 3 bases respectively, with 11 bases between them. Germline values: CDR1 SGHKS, CDR2 YYEKEE (reference sequence). The CDR3 nucleotides read TGTGCCAGCAGCTTGAGCCAGGGCCTCTACGAGCAGTACTTC. Translation gives CASSLSQGLYEQYF.

This rearrangement joins TRBV7-9 to TRBJ2-7; 10 bases align to TRBD1. The germline V gene has CDR1 SEHNR and CDR2 FQNEAQ (reference sequence). The CDR3 is 16 amino acids. V shed 1 base and J 3 bases; nucleotides not matched to a gene: 6. DNA for the CDR3: TGTGCCAGCAGCTTAGGTAGGACAGGGGGTAACTACGAGCAGTACTTC. Its translation: CASSLGRTGGNYEQYF.

J is TRBJ1-3 and V is TRBV25-1; D possibly corresponds to TRBD1 (6 bases). V was cut by 4 bases and J by 2 bases, with 12 bases left in between. Germline V CDR1 and CDR2: MGHDK, SYGVNS. The CDR3 totals 15 residues. CDR3 nucleotide sequence: TGTGCCAGCAGTGGGAGGCAGGGGACTGGAAACACCATATATTTT. This codes for CASSGRQGTGNTIYF.

V gene TRBV4-1 combines with J gene TRBJ2-1, with D uncertain. V was cut by 0 bases and J by 3 bases, with 6 bases left in between. Germline assignment: CDR1 MGHRA and CDR2 YSYEKL. This CDR3 is built from 14 residues. CDR3 sequence: CASSQDPNYNEQFF. The CDR3 region has the DNA TGCGCCAGCAGCCAAGACCCCAACTACAATGAGCAGTTCTTC.

The chain carries TRBV11-2 and TRBJ2-7; TRBD2 is a possible D gene (6 bases). The V gene lost 5 bases and the J gene lost 3 bases, with 23 bases spanning the gap. From germline, CDR1 is SGHAT and CDR2 FQNNGV. The CDR3 spans 17 residues. The CDR3 DNA is TGTGCCAGCAGCCGATGGGGCGGGATCCCCCGGGACTACGAGCAGTACTTC. It is translated as CASSRWGGIPRDYEQYF.

CDR3: CSVEGRALTDTQYF. As DNA, the CDR3 is TGCAGCGTTGAAGGGCGGGCCCTCACAGATACGCAGTATTTT. The V and J genes are TRBV29-1 and TRBJ2-3; maybe TRBD2 (5 bases). Germline loops: CDR1 SQVTM, CDR2 ANQGSEA. The ends were cut back, 1 base at V and 2 bases at J, with 10 bases in the middle. This CDR3 spans 14 amino acids.

The chain couples TRBV9 to TRBJ2-5, with a weak D call TRBD1 (6 bases). Trimming cost V 0 bases and J 5 bases, with 11 bases left between them. CDR1 SGDLS and CDR2 YYNGEE come from the germline V gene. This CDR3 is 14 amino acids long. CDR3 sequence (DNA): TGTGCCAGCAGCGTAGGTGACAGGCGGGAGACCCAGTACTTC. This gives the protein CASSVGDRRETQYF.

V is TRBV6-5 and J is TRBJ1-4; D possibly corresponds to TRBD1 (5 bases). Germline V lookup: CDR1 MNHEY, CDR2 SVGAGI. The CDR3 extends over 15 amino acids. The V gene lost 0 bases and the J gene lost 5 bases, with 10 bases spanning the gap. The CDR3 sequence: CASSYSSRENEKLFF. The CDR3 DNA reads as TGTGCCAGCAGTTACTCGAGCAGGGAAAATGAAAAACTGTTTTTT.

The rearrangement uses TRBV4-2 and TRBJ2-7, with TRBD1 identical over 11 bases. There are 19 residues in the CDR3. Trimming at V came to 8 bases and at J to 3 bases, leaving 21 bases not matched to a gene. From germline, CDR1 is LGHNA and CDR2 YNFKEQ. The CDR3 DNA is TGTGCCAGCGGCCCGACCCTGGGACAGGGGGTCCTTTACGGCTACGAGCAGTACTTC. Protein sequence: CASGPTLGQGVLYGYEQYF.

The V call is TRBV6-5, the J call TRBJ2-7, with D maybe TRBD1 (6 bases). CDR1 MNHEY and CDR2 SVGAGI come from the germline V gene. This CDR3 is 16 amino acids long. Between the trimmed V and J ends, which lost 1 base and 0 bases, there was a span of 13 bases. CDR3 nucleotides: TGTGCCAGCAGTTACTTTACAGGGCAGAGCTCCTACGAGCAGTACTTC. It encodes CASSYFTGQSSYEQYF.

The chain carries TRBV4-3 and TRBJ1-2, with a weak D call TRBD1 (5 bases). This CDR3 spans 16 amino acids. The ends were cut back, 0 bases at V and 2 bases at J, with 13 bases in the middle. In germline, CDR1 is LGHNA, CDR2 YSLEER. This CDR3 reads CASSQDSGGTNYGYTF. The CDR3 nucleotides read TGCGCCAGCAGCCAAGATTCGGGGGGAACGAACTATGGCTACACCTTC.

This chain links TRBV6-1 with TRBJ1-1, with TRBD1 identical over 8 bases. Germline CDR1 and CDR2: MNHNS and SASEGT. CDR3 length: 17 residues. V shed 0 bases, J shed 0 bases, and the junction held 6 bases outside the gene matches. CDR3 protein: CASSEAVAGGMNTEAFF. In DNA form, the CDR3 reads TGTGCCAGCAGTGAAGCGGTGGCAGGGGGCATGAACACTGAAGCTTTCTTT.

The genes are TRBV7-2 and TRBJ1-2; 9 bases map to TRBD1. V trimming: 10 bases; J trimming: 2 bases; junction bases outside the gene matches: 8. This CDR3 is built from 14 residues. Germline-derived CDR1 and CDR2 are SGHTA and FQGNSA. Written as DNA, the CDR3 is TGTGCCATGTTAGGACAGGGGCTAAACTATGGCTACACCTTC. Translating gives CAMLGQGLNYGYTF.

A remark on this clone: Sequence at one end of the junction differs from germline and may be a read error. The V gene is TRBV4-2, the J gene TRBJ2-2, with 7 bases lining up with TRBD2. CDR3 length: 19 amino acids. Germline V gene sequence: CDR1 LGHNA, CDR2 YNFKEQ. CDR3 protein: CASSQDKAGIWGNTGGLFF. The CDR3 DNA reads as TGTGCCAGCAGCCAAGATAAAGCGGGAATTTGGGGCAACACCGGGGGGCTGTTTTTT.

This clone appeared a single time. The chain combines TRBV4-2 with TRBJ2-3; 7 bases are shared with TRBD2. Per the germline V gene, CDR1 is LGHNA and CDR2 is YNFKEQ. V shed 0 bases and J 3 bases; nucleotides not matched to a gene: 6. This CDR3 comprises 16 residues. As DNA, the CDR3 is TGTGCCAGCAGCCAAGAAACAGCGGGAAGAACAGATACGCAGTATTTT. Protein: CASSQETAGRTDTQYF.

The V gene is TRBV5-4, the J gene TRBJ2-3; 9 bases line up with TRBD2. The CDR3 consists of 15 residues. With 2 bases clipped from V and 2 bases from J, the junction kept 3 bases outside the gene matches. CDR1 SGHNT and CDR2 YYREEE come from the germline V gene (reference sequence). As DNA, the CDR3 is TGTGCCAGCAGCTTTAGCGGGAGAGCCACAGATACGCAGTATTTT. Encoded protein: CASSFSGRATDTQYF.

This chain joins TRBV11-2 and TRBJ2-7; perhaps TRBD2 as D (6 bases). The CDR3 extends over 16 amino acids. The germline V gene has CDR1 SGHAT and CDR2 FQNNGV. Trimming cost V 0 bases and J 4 bases, with 16 bases left between them. CDR3 sequence (DNA): TGTGCCAGCAGCTTAGACCCTAGCGTCCCGCCGTACGAGCAGTACTTC. This encodes CASSLDPSVPPYEQYF.

This clone was counted a single time. This chain links TRBV25-1 with TRBJ2-3, with D possibly TRBD2 on 5 matching bases. Germline assignment: CDR1 MGHDK and CDR2 SYGVNS. CDR3 length: 18 amino acids. V was clipped by 2 bases and J by 9 bases, with 27 bases between them. The CDR3 sequence is CASSEAPHKGEAQITQYF. The CDR3 nucleotides read TGTGCCAGCAGTGAAGCCCCCCACAAGGGAGAGGCACAGATAACGCAGTATTTT.

This clone was picked up one time. J is TRBJ2-5 and V is TRBV5-4; 9 bases are a match to TRBD2. The CDR3 loop spans 15 amino acids. The V and J ends lost 2 bases and 3 bases, in that order; junction bases with no gene match: 5. The germline V gene has CDR1 SGHNT and CDR2 YYREEE (reference sequence). The CDR3, as DNA: TGTGCCAGCAGCTTTAAGCGGGAGGTAGAAGAGACCCAGTACTTC. Its protein product is CASSFKREVEETQYF.

The rearrangement joins TRBV4-2 to TRBJ2-5, with 15 nucleotides matching TRBD2. Trimming took 4 bases from V and 2 from J; bases not matched to a gene: 11. This CDR3 contains 19 residues. CDR1 and CDR2 (germline): LGHNA, YNFKEQ. CDR3 DNA sequence: TGTGCCAGCAGCCCCCCCGGACTAGCGGGAGGGCCGGGGCAAGAGACCCAGTACTTC. Its protein is CASSPPGLAGGPGQETQYF.

The V and J genes are TRBV29-1 and TRBJ2-5; TRBD1 matches at 9 bases. Germline V CDR1 and CDR2: SQVTM, ANQGSEA. V shed 6 bases, J shed 5 bases, and the junction held 13 bases outside the gene matches. The CDR3 has 15 residues. In nucleotides, the CDR3 is TGCAGCGTAGTTAGCCGGGACAGGGTTCGGGAGACCCAGTACTTC. Translated, it gives CSVVSRDRVRETQYF.

V and J are TRBV27 and TRBJ2-5; 8 nucleotides agree with TRBD1. This CDR3 region has 14 residues. Germline V lookup: CDR1 MNHEY, CDR2 SMNVEV (reference sequence). The V segment lost 5 bases and the J segment 5 bases; nucleotides outside the gene matches: 7. CDR3 DNA sequence: TGTGCCAGCAGTCCACGACAGGGGACGGAGACCCAGTACTTC. Amino acids: CASSPRQGTETQYF.

This sequence joins TRBV6-1 and TRBJ1-1; no firm D call. CDR1 is MNHNS and CDR2 is SASEGT in the germline V gene. The CDR3 sequence is 14 residues long. V was trimmed by 5 bases and J by 6 bases, leaving 16 bases between them. Here the CDR3 DNA reads TGTGCCAGCAGTCCCCTGGGCTGGATGGCTGAAGCTTTCTTT. Encoded protein: CASSPLGWMAEAFF.

This clone turned up a few times. The V gene is TRBV6-5, the J gene TRBJ2-7; 14 nucleotides line up with TRBD2. The CDR3 runs to 13 residues. The V and J ends lost 6 bases and 6 bases, in that order; junction bases with no gene match: 1. Per the germline V gene, CDR1 is MNHEY and CDR2 is SVGAGI. The CDR3 DNA follows: TGTGCCAGCAGGGGACTAGCGGGAGCCGAGCAGTACTTC. Translated: CASRGLAGAEQYF.

The rearrangement links TRBV2 to TRBJ2-1; unclear D gene. V lost 6 bases to trimming and J lost 15 bases, with 18 bases between them. Germline V gene lookup returns CDR1 SNHLY and CDR2 FYNNEI. The CDR3 is 12 residues long. The CDR3 is CASSLYRSDPFF. CDR3 DNA: TGTGCCAGCAGCCTATACCGCAGCGACCCGTTCTTC. Together with reference TRBV2 and TRBJ2-1, the CDR3 gives the full variable domain: EPEVTQTPSHQVTQMGQEVILRCVPISNHLYFYWYRQILGQKVEFLVSFYNNEISEKSEIFDDQFSVERPDGSNFTLKIRSTKLEDSAMYFCASSLYRSDPFFGPGTRLTVL.

The chain has TRBV9 and TRBJ1-1, with 10 nucleotides matching TRBD1. The V gene end was trimmed by 4 bases and the J gene end by 7 bases; junction bases not matched to a gene: 10. CDR3 length equals 15 residues. CDR1 SGDLS and CDR2 YYNGEE come from the germline V gene. The CDR3 reads CASSSGDRGVNEAFF. CDR3 nucleotides: TGTGCCAGCAGCTCAGGGGACAGGGGAGTAAATGAAGCTTTCTTT.

V gene TRBV7-9 combines with J gene TRBJ1-2; D is ambiguous. The CDR3 covers 13 residues. The germline CDR1 and CDR2 sequences are SEHNR and FQNEAQ (reference sequence). Trimming removed 0 bases at V and 6 bases at J, with 8 bases between. This CDR3 is CASSLARSDGYTF. The CDR3 nucleotides are TGTGCCAGCAGCTTAGCACGGTCTGATGGCTACACCTTC.

The rearrangement joins TRBV5-6 to TRBJ2-7, with D uncertain. The CDR3 length is 12 residues. The V end lost 3 bases, the J end lost 0 bases, and 4 bases lay between the germline ends. Germline V gene lookup returns CDR1 SGHDT and CDR2 YYEEEE. CDR3 sequence (DNA): TGTGCCAGCAGCTCTCTCTCCTACGAGCAGTACTTC. This encodes CASSSLSYEQYF.

This rearrangement joins TRBV10-1 to TRBJ2-3; weak D call: TRBD2 (5 bases). CDR1 and CDR2 (germline): WNHNN, SYGVQD (reference sequence). The CDR3 length is 15 residues. Trimming stripped 2 bases from V and 3 bases from J, with 12 bases between. CDR3 sequence: CASSEEGECTDTQYF. CDR3 nucleotides: TGCGCCAGCAGTGAGGAGGGAGAGTGTACAGATACGCAGTATTTT.

The rearrangement joins TRBV11-3 to TRBJ2-7, with 8 bases identical to TRBD1. Germline loops: CDR1 SGHNT, CDR2 YENEEA. This CDR3 comprises 14 residues. Germline trimming cut 1 base from V and 6 bases from J; bases unmatched to any gene: 5. CDR3 in amino acids: CASSLAQGGGEQYF. CDR3 DNA: TGTGCCAGCAGCTTAGCACAGGGGGGCGGCGAGCAGTACTTC.